The clone carrying this TCR beta chain was detected only a few times. Its antigen is not known. This CDR3 spans 16 amino acids. V lost 4 bases, J lost 7 bases, and 14 bases stayed unmatched. Germline CDR1 is SGDLS and CDR2 is YYNGEE. TCRdb's copy holds only in-frame clones and misses some; the assay was immunoSEQ multiplex PCR. Found here are approximately 67,000 clones, around four fifths of them singletons; the top ten hold around 4%. This sample was included in a study of radiotherapy plus CTLA-4 blockade in lung cancer. Study overall: Disease control reached over 30%, with objective responses in 15% to 20%. Regarding the study as a whole: Early blood T cell clone dynamics, with interferon-beta, were reported to best predict response. Once radiotherapy plus ipilimumab had been given, TCR clones derived from tumor expanded in blood.

CTLA-4 blockade using ipilimumab, together with focal radiation, was received by patients with chemo-refractory metastatic non-small-cell lung cancer. The V gene is TRBV9, the J gene TRBJ2-1, with TRBD2 matching over 7 bases. Here the sequenced sample was peripheral blood, taken from a patient treated with radiotherapy plus ipilimumab. This sequence was found in a human donor with non-small cell lung cancer who had a partial response to radiotherapy plus ipilimumab. The CDR3 loop is CASSPLSGAVGNEQFF. Written as DNA, the CDR3 is TGTGCCAGCAGCCCGTTGAGCGGGGCCGTCGGGAATGAGCAGTTCTTC.